This T cell receptor (beta chain) originates from a study of CD8+CD57+ T cells in acquired aplastic anemia. Study context: As sequenced from healthy donors, CD4+ cells averaged roughly 9.9 million reads.

The germline gives CDR1 SEHNR, CDR2 FQNEAQ (reference sequence). The V and J ends lost 3 bases and 7 bases, in that order; junction bases with no gene match: 0. The CDR3 length is 12 residues. Study-wide results and limits: Patients and controls had in common twenty-nine CD8+ CDR3 sequences.

Both TCR beta VDJ combination and CDR3 sequence profiling were carried out. Genomic DNA was the template for this profiling. Each CDR3 protein gets one entry after TCRdb re-called the reads with MiXCR. Of fewer than 200,000 distinct CDR3 sequences detected, 60% to 70% appear once; the ten largest clones hold about 50%. Details on this clonotype: As yet, its antigen is unknown.

This clonotype was sampled from a human donor in good health. Sequencing input: sorted CD4+, CD8+, or CD8+CD57+ T cells (not recorded which) from PBMCs. The chain recombines TRBV7-9 with TRBJ2-4, with 7 bases aligning to TRBD2. Here the CDR3 DNA reads TGTGCCAGCAGCTTGGGGGGGAACATTCAGTACTTC. Its translation is CASSLGGNIQYF.